A single sample gave rise to the 27 T cell receptor beta chains below, sequenced in a study of blood T cell repertoires in COVID-19. Sequencing was performed with immunoSEQ multiplex PCR; in TCRdb, only in-frame clones are kept and a portion is missing. The table lists tens of thousands of clones, around 90% of them singletons. Source material: peripheral blood. The receptors originated from a man between 70 and 80 years old with acute or convalescent COVID-19.

In its sample, this clone was seen once. The rearrangement links TRBV25-1 to TRBJ1-5, with D possibly TRBD1 on 5 matching bases. The ends were cut back, 3 bases at V and 7 bases at J, with 10 bases in the middle. The CDR3 sequence is 13 residues long. CDR1 is MGHDK and CDR2 is SYGVNS in the germline V gene. CDR3 DNA sequence: TGTGCCAGCAGTGACAGGGAATGGCAGCCCCAGCATTTT. It yields the protein CASSDREWQPQHF.

The chain carries TRBV11-3 and TRBJ2-5, with 8 bases aligning to TRBD2. This CDR3 spans 14 amino acids. CDR1 is SGHNT, CDR2 YENEEA, per germline. The J segment lost 2 bases and the V segment lost 5 bases, leaving 4 bases of the junction unmatched. This CDR3 reads CASSQGLGQETQYF. In nucleotides, the CDR3 is TGTGCCAGCAGCCAGGGACTAGGTCAAGAGACCCAGTACTTC.

The chain has TRBV5-4 and TRBJ1-3, with 7 bases that match TRBD1. Germline-derived CDR1 and CDR2 are SGHNT and YYREEE (reference sequence). The CDR3 is 16 amino acids. V lost 4 bases, J lost 1 base, and 8 bases stayed unmatched. The chain's CDR3 is CASSTGQTQSGNTIYF. The CDR3 DNA follows: TGTGCCAGCAGCACGGGACAGACCCAGTCTGGAAACACCATATATTTT.

V usage is TRBV5-1 and J usage is TRBJ2-1, with 8 bases matching TRBD2. Germline assignment: CDR1 SGHRS and CDR2 YFSETQ. J lost 6 bases, V lost 2 bases, and 4 bases had no gene match. The CDR3 loop spans 14 amino acids. The CDR3 DNA sequence: TGCGCCAGCAGCTTCGGGACTAGGAGCAATGAGCAGTTCTTC. It is translated as CASSFGTRSNEQFF. Using reference TRBV5-1 and TRBJ2-1 for the parts outside the CDR3, the full variable domain is KAGVTQTPRYLIKTRGQQVTLSCSPISGHRSVSWYQQTPGQGLQFLFEYFSETQRNKGNFPGRFSGRQFSNSRSEMNVSTLELGDSALYLCASSFGTRSNEQFFGPGTRLTVL.

This rearrangement joins TRBV5-5 to TRBJ1-1; 7 bases map to TRBD1. Germline CDR1 SGHKS, CDR2 YYEKEE (reference sequence). The CDR3 has 16 residues. The J segment lost 5 bases and the V segment lost 4 bases, leaving 14 bases of the junction unmatched. The CDR3 sequence: CASSDKTGQVGTEAFF. The DNA for the CDR3 is TGTGCCAGCAGCGATAAGACAGGGCAGGTCGGGACTGAAGCTTTCTTT.

The chain recombines TRBV7-2 with TRBJ2-7, with TRBD1 matching 9 bases. Germline V gives CDR1 SGHTA, CDR2 FQGNSA. V lost 3 bases, J lost 4 bases, and 4 bases stayed unmatched. The CDR3 loop spans 14 amino acids. CDR3 region: CASSFSGQGYEQYF. The CDR3 DNA sequence: TGTGCCAGCAGCTTTTCGGGACAGGGATACGAGCAGTACTTC.

This clone appeared once. V and J are TRBV11-1 and TRBJ2-2, with TRBD1 matching 7 bases. The germline V gene has CDR1 SGHAT and CDR2 FQDESV (reference sequence). J lost 1 base, V lost 0 bases, and 5 bases had no gene match. The CDR3 runs to 17 residues. CDR3 region: CASSLARRQGNTGELFF. The CDR3 region has the DNA TGTGCCAGCAGCTTAGCGCGTCGACAGGGGAACACCGGGGAGCTGTTTTTT.

This sequence joins TRBV6-2 or TRBV6-3 and TRBJ2-7; D is perhaps TRBD2 (6 bases). The V gene's germline CDR1 is MNHEY and CDR2 SVGEGT. This CDR3 region has 17 residues. With 0 bases removed from V and 2 bases from J, the gap between germline ends came to 17 bases. As DNA, the CDR3 is TGTGCCAGCAGTTACTCCTACACGGGAGCTGCGGCCTACGAGCAGTACTTC. Its translation: CASSYSYTGAAAYEQYF.

The count of this clone is one. The J gene is TRBJ2-5, the V gene TRBV5-1; 11 bases line up with TRBD2. Germline loops: CDR1 SGHRS, CDR2 YFSETQ. V lost 2 bases to trimming and J lost 5 bases; unmatched junction nucleotides: 2. The CDR3 has 14 residues. This chain's CDR3 is CASSFGTSGETQYF. CDR3 bases: TGCGCCAGCAGCTTCGGGACTAGCGGCGAGACCCAGTACTTC.

The chain carries TRBV4-1 and TRBJ2-2; unclear D gene. The germline V gene encodes CDR1 MGHRA and CDR2 YSYEKL. The CDR3 has 15 amino acids. The V end was cut by 1 base, the J end by 2 bases, with 8 bases between. The CDR3 loop is CASSQVYPNTGELFF. The CDR3 DNA sequence: TGCGCCAGCAGCCAAGTCTATCCAAACACCGGGGAGCTGTTTTTT.

V gene TRBV3-1 (or the pseudogene TRBV3-2) combines with J gene TRBJ1-5; 9 bases align to TRBD1. The CDR3 sequence is 15 residues long. CDR1 is LGHDT, CDR2 YNNKEL, per germline (reference sequence). After removal of 5 bases from V and 2 bases from J, the junction contained 4 bases not matched to a gene. The CDR3 bases are TGTGCCAGCAGCGGTAGACAGGGGGGCAATCAGCCCCAGCATTTT. Protein: CASSGRQGGNQPQHF.

This clone was seen only once. This chain uses TRBV14 with TRBJ1-1; D is unclear. Germline V lookup: CDR1 SGHDN, CDR2 FVKESK. V was clipped by 0 bases and J by 11 bases, with 16 bases between them. CDR3 length equals 14 residues. CDR3 region: CASSQETGSSGAFF. CDR3 nucleotide sequence: TGTGCCAGCAGCCAAGAGACTGGGTCCTCGGGGGCTTTCTTT.

The chain uses TRBV13 and TRBJ1-2; 9 positions match TRBD1. The CDR3 consists of 15 residues. Germline values: CDR1 PRHDT, CDR2 FYEKMQ (reference sequence). V trimming: 0 bases; J trimming: 4 bases; junction bases outside the gene matches: 3. The CDR3 DNA sequence: TGTGCCAGCAGCTTAGGGGGACAGGGAGGCTATGGCTACACCTTC. Its protein product is CASSLGGQGGYGYTF.

The V and J genes are TRBV27 and TRBJ2-7; 11 nucleotides agree with TRBD2. The CDR3 covers 16 residues. V was clipped by 0 bases and J by 4 bases; unmatched bases: 5. Germline V gives CDR1 MNHEY, CDR2 SMNVEV (reference sequence). DNA of the CDR3: TGTGCCAGCAGTTTATCACTAGCGGGGGCCCCTTACGAGCAGTACTTC. Translated: CASSLSLAGAPYEQYF.

The chain has TRBV5-5 and TRBJ2-3; 11 positions match TRBD2. With V trimmed by 0 bases and J by 1 base, 4 bases remained unmatched. This CDR3 has 17 amino acids. Looked up from germline, CDR1 is SGHKS and CDR2 is YYEKEE (reference sequence). CDR3 protein: CASSLALAGAGTDTQYF. The CDR3 bases are TGTGCCAGCAGCTTGGCACTAGCGGGAGCTGGCACAGATACGCAGTATTTT.

V and J are TRBV5-1 and TRBJ1-3; maybe TRBD1 (6 bases). Germline-derived CDR1 and CDR2 are SGHRS and YFSETQ. V lost 3 bases and J 1 base, leaving 8 bases between the germline ends. There are 14 residues in the CDR3. CDR3 region: CASSSTGSGNTIYF. The CDR3 DNA is TGCGCCAGCAGCTCAACAGGGTCTGGAAACACCATATATTTT. Full variable domain (outside the CDR3, taken from reference TRBV5-1 and TRBJ1-3): KAGVTQTPRYLIKTRGQQVTLSCSPISGHRSVSWYQQTPGQGLQFLFEYFSETQRNKGNFPGRFSGRQFSNSRSEMNVSTLELGDSALYLCASSSTGSGNTIYFGEGSWLTVV.

This clone appeared once. The CDR3 region has the DNA TGTGCCAGCAGCTTAGGGTCGGGGGTCCAAGAGACCCAGTACTTC. Protein sequence: CASSLGSGVQETQYF. The chain recombines TRBV7-2 with TRBJ2-5, with D perhaps TRBD2 (6 bases). The V gene lost 1 base and the J gene lost 1 base, with 10 bases spanning the gap. Germline loops: CDR1 SGHTA, CDR2 FQGNSA. There are 15 residues in the CDR3.

This chain links TRBV5-1 with TRBJ1-6; D remains ambiguous. Germline CDR1 and CDR2: SGHRS and YFSETQ. Trimming left V 4 bases short and J 10 bases short, with 18 bases between. The CDR3 sequence is 15 residues long. CDR3 DNA sequence: TGCGCCAGCAGCCCCCGCGGAGGTGGCGACTCACCCCTCCACTTT. Residues: CASSPRGGGDSPLHF.

The gene calls are TRBV27 and TRBJ1-5; D not certain. Between the trimmed V and J ends, which lost 6 bases and 1 base, there was a span of 10 bases. The CDR3 is made up of 14 amino acids. CDR1 is MNHEY, CDR2 SMNVEV, per germline (reference sequence). The CDR3 bases are TGTGCCAGCAGCACCCGGGGAAGCAATCAGCCCCAGCATTTT. Translating it yields CASSTRGSNQPQHF.

The chain carries TRBV15 and TRBJ2-7; the D gene is possibly TRBD2 (6 bases). Germline V gene data show CDR1 as LNHNV and CDR2 as YYDKDF (reference sequence). V gave up 0 bases and J gave up 4 bases, with 10 bases separating them. This CDR3 region has 14 residues. CDR3 sequence (DNA): TGTGCCACCAGCAGAGATCCGGGGGAGTACGAGCAGTACTTC. Amino acids: CATSRDPGEYEQYF.

This chain uses TRBV28 with TRBJ2-7; D call uncertain. Germline CDR1 MDHEN, CDR2 SYDVKM. CDR3 length: 14 amino acids. Deletions cut 3 bases from V and 3 bases from J, with 12 bases between. As DNA, the CDR3 is TGTGCCAGCAGTTTGCAACAGCTCGGCTACGAGCAGTACTTC. Protein product: CASSLQQLGYEQYF.

A word on this clone: One junction end does not reproduce the germline sequence, and a read error may be involved. The rearrangement uses TRBV18 and TRBJ2-7; 8 bases match TRBD1. Germline V lookup: CDR1 KGHSH, CDR2 LQKENI. The CDR3 sequence is 14 residues long. The CDR3 bases are TGTGCCAGCTCACCACCTACAAGGACAGGGTCGATGCACTTC. Amino acids: CASSPPTRTGSMHF. Supplemented by reference TRBV18 and TRBJ2-7, the full variable domain reads NAGVMQNPRHLVRRRGQEARLRCSPMKGHSHVYWYRQLPEEGLKFMVYLQKENIIDESGMPKERFSAEFPKEGPSILRIQQVVRGDSAAYFCASSPPTRTGSMHFGPGTRLTVT.

This chain uses TRBV27 with TRBJ2-7; 9 nucleotides agree with TRBD1. Germline values: CDR1 MNHEY, CDR2 SMNVEV (reference sequence). With 0 bases clipped from V and 5 bases from J, the junction kept 2 bases outside the gene matches. This CDR3 is built from 14 residues. The CDR3 here is CASSLSGQGNEQYF. The CDR3 DNA is TGTGCCAGCAGTTTATCGGGACAGGGCAACGAGCAGTACTTC.

The V and J genes are TRBV12-3 or TRBV12-4 and TRBJ2-7; TRBD1 aligns across 7 bases. There are 13 residues in the CDR3. With V trimmed by 4 bases and J by 5 bases, 5 bases remained unmatched. The CDR3 reads CASSYGTADEQYF. The CDR3 region has the DNA TGTGCCAGCAGTTACGGGACAGCAGACGAGCAGTACTTC.

The CDR3 DNA sequence: TGTGCCAGCAGTCCTCGGGACTCTGCCACCTTC. Encoded protein: CASSPRDSATF. The rearrangement links TRBV12-3 or TRBV12-4 to TRBJ1-2, with D perhaps TRBD1 (5 bases). The V gene lost 5 bases and the J gene lost 13 bases, with 14 bases spanning the gap. This CDR3 has 11 amino acids.

This clone is a singleton in its sample. CDR3 protein: CSGTQGDSGYTF. CDR3 DNA: TGCAGCGGGACACAGGGGGACTCTGGCTACACCTTC. The chain couples TRBV29-1 to TRBJ1-2; 8 bases are shared with TRBD1. Germline V gives CDR1 SQVTM, CDR2 ANQGSEA. Trimming at V came to 7 bases and at J to 7 bases, leaving 8 bases not matched to a gene. The CDR3 consists of 12 residues.

The chain employs TRBV7-2 and TRBJ2-7; tentative D call: TRBD2 (5 bases). V was clipped by 3 bases and J by 0 bases, with 12 bases between them. This CDR3 has 15 residues. The germline CDR1 and CDR2 sequences are SGHTA and FQGNSA. The CDR3 coding sequence is TGTGCCAGCAGCTTGAACGGGGTCCCCTCCTACGAGCAGTACTTC. Its protein product is CASSLNGVPSYEQYF.